These 17 T cell receptor beta chains came from one sample sequenced in a study of siplizumab effects on memory and regulatory T cells. Data came from immunoSEQ multiplex PCR; TCRdb stores just in-frame clones and leaves some out. Of about 120,000 clones in the sample, 94% were seen once. The specimen sequenced was non-Treg CD4+ T cells sorted from blood. These receptor sequences come from a human donor in good health.

The rearrangement links TRBV5-1 to TRBJ1-2; tentatively, D is TRBD1 (6 bases). The CDR3 spans 14 residues. CDR1 and CDR2 (germline): SGHRS, YFSETQ. V lost 4 bases to trimming and J lost 3 bases, with 13 bases between them. As DNA, the CDR3 is TGCGCCAGCAGCCCACAGGGCCCTGACTATGGCTACACCTTC. Protein sequence: CASSPQGPDYGYTF.

The chain is built from TRBV9 and TRBJ2-3, with D perhaps matching TRBD1 (5 bases). Germline V gene sequence: CDR1 SGDLS, CDR2 YYNGEE. The CDR3 has 14 residues. V dropped 0 bases and J dropped 6 bases, with 11 bases sitting between them. The DNA of the CDR3 is TGTGCCAGCAGCGTAGAGGGGAATCAGGATACGCAGTATTTT. Residues: CASSVEGNQDTQYF.

The V gene is TRBV27, the J gene TRBJ1-1, with unresolved D. V gave up 6 bases and J gave up 0 bases, with 11 bases separating them. This CDR3 comprises 14 residues. From germline, CDR1 is MNHEY and CDR2 SMNVEV (reference sequence). The CDR3 loop reads CASRLVYMNTEAFF. The CDR3 nucleotides are TGTGCCAGCAGGCTGGTCTACATGAACACTGAAGCTTTCTTT.

This chain uses TRBV6-5 with TRBJ1-5; 7 nucleotides line up with TRBD1. The length of the CDR3 is 13 residues. Looked up from germline, CDR1 is MNHEY and CDR2 is SVGAGI. V lost 8 bases and J lost 7; bases outside the gene matches: 8. In nucleotides, the CDR3 is TGTGCCAGCGAACGACAGGGAGGACAGCCCCAGCATTTT. Its protein is CASERQGGQPQHF.

The genes are TRBV5-1 and TRBJ2-6, with TRBD1 identical over 8 bases. This CDR3 is 14 amino acids long. V trimming: 3 bases; J trimming: 9 bases; junction bases outside the gene matches: 5. The germline gives CDR1 SGHRS, CDR2 YFSETQ. The CDR3 sequence: CASSSQGASNVLTF. The CDR3, as DNA: TGCGCCAGCAGCTCGCAGGGGGCTAGCAACGTCCTGACTTTC.

The gene calls are TRBV7-9 and TRBJ2-5; unclear D gene. The ends were cut back, 5 bases at V and 1 base at J, with 11 bases in the middle. The length of the CDR3 is 14 residues. Germline assignment: CDR1 SEHNR and CDR2 FQNEAQ (reference sequence). The CDR3: CASSAQSIQETQYF. CDR3 bases: TGTGCCAGCAGCGCGCAGAGCATCCAAGAGACCCAGTACTTC. The full variable domain, rest sourced from reference TRBV7-9 and TRBJ2-5, is DTGVSQNPRHKITKRGQNVTFRCDPISEHNRLYWYRQTLGQGPEFLTYFQNEAQLEKSRLLSDRFSAERPKGSFSTLEIQRTEQGDSAMYLCASSAQSIQETQYFGPGTRLLVL.

The chain recombines TRBV5-1 with TRBJ2-5, with D unresolved. Trimming removed 4 bases from V and 3 bases from J, with 4 bases in between. The CDR3 runs to 11 residues. Per the germline V gene, CDR1 is SGHRS and CDR2 is YFSETQ. CDR3 nucleotide sequence: TGCGCCAGCAGCACAAAAGAGACCCAGTACTTC. It translates to CASSTKETQYF.

V and J are TRBV10-3 and TRBJ2-7; 10 nucleotides agree with TRBD1. Germline CDR1 ENHRY, CDR2 SYGVKD. This CDR3 is built from 15 residues. V was pared by 4 bases and J by 1 base, with 4 bases of the junction left unmatched. Here the CDR3 DNA reads TGTGCCATCAGTGGGGGGACAGGGGTTTCCTACGAGCAGTACTTC. Its protein product is CAISGGTGVSYEQYF.

V gene TRBV6-1 combines with J gene TRBJ1-3, with D unclear. The CDR3 extends over 15 amino acids. Trimming removed 3 bases from V and 6 bases from J, with 15 bases in between. Germline V gene sequence: CDR1 MNHNS, CDR2 SASEGT. Here the CDR3 reads CASSDRLWVENTIYF. CDR3 bases: TGTGCCAGCAGTGACAGGCTTTGGGTAGAAAACACCATATATTTT.

The chain combines TRBV5-8 with TRBJ2-7, with D tentatively TRBD2 (6 bases). The V end was cut by 1 base, the J end by 7 bases, with 12 bases between. CDR3 length equals 13 residues. Per germline, CDR1 SGHTS and CDR2 YDEGEE. CDR3 loop: CASSLMEGWEQYF. As DNA, the CDR3 is TGTGCCAGCAGCTTGATGGAGGGTTGGGAGCAGTACTTC.

V and J are TRBV9 and TRBJ2-7; D might be TRBD2 (6 bases). The germline V and J ends were trimmed by 4 bases and 6 bases, with 14 bases remaining between them. The CDR3 sequence is 13 residues long. CDR1 is SGDLS, CDR2 YYNGEE, per germline. The CDR3 bases are TGTGCCAGCAGCCCCCGGGGTAGCGGCGAGCAGTACTTC. Its protein is CASSPRGSGEQYF.

The rearrangement links TRBV6-5 to TRBJ1-6, with D uncertain. The CDR3 contains 14 residues. V was shortened by 5 bases and J by 10 bases, with 15 bases between the two germline ends. Germline CDR1 reads MNHEY; CDR2 reads SVGAGI. The CDR3 sequence: CASSREGPQSPLHF. The CDR3 DNA is TGTGCCAGCAGTAGGGAGGGCCCTCAATCACCCCTCCACTTT.

V usage is TRBV29-1 and J usage is TRBJ2-3; no clear D gene. V lost 4 bases and J 4 bases, leaving 9 bases between the germline ends. This CDR3 comprises 12 residues. Germline assignment: CDR1 SQVTM and CDR2 ANQGSEA. DNA for the CDR3: TGCAGCGTTGTTCCTACCTCAGATACGCAGTATTTT. This codes for CSVVPTSDTQYF.

This chain links TRBV2 with TRBJ2-7; no firm D call. Germline values: CDR1 SNHLY, CDR2 FYNNEI. The germline V and J ends were trimmed by 3 bases and 6 bases, with 18 bases remaining between them. The CDR3 totals 15 residues. The DNA of the CDR3 is TGTGCCAGCAGTGACACAAGAGTTGCCCCGTCCGAGCAGTACTTC. Translation gives CASSDTRVAPSEQYF.

This chain uses TRBV6-1 with TRBJ1-5; a weak D match, TRBD1 (6 bases). The CDR3 consists of 15 residues. Deletions cut 6 bases from V and 3 bases from J, with 15 bases between. Germline CDR1 is MNHNS and CDR2 is SASEGT. The CDR3 bases are TGTGCCAGCAGGGCAACAGGGTCCTTCAATCAGCCCCAGCATTTT. Protein: CASRATGSFNQPQHF.

This sequence joins TRBV6-5 and TRBJ1-5, with D unresolved. The CDR3 covers 14 residues. Deletions cut 6 bases from V and 2 bases from J, with 11 bases between. Germline lookup yields CDR1 MNHEY and CDR2 SVGAGI. In DNA form, the CDR3 reads TGTGCCAGCAGCCGAGCTGGCGGCAATCAGCCCCAGCATTTT. Its translation is CASSRAGGNQPQHF.

The chain has TRBV7-9 and TRBJ2-1; D is perhaps TRBD2 (6 bases). Between the trimmed V and J ends, which lost 1 base and 5 bases, there was a span of 12 bases. This CDR3 is built from 15 residues. From germline, CDR1 is SEHNR and CDR2 FQNEAQ (reference sequence). The CDR3 protein is CASSLVSGDHNEQFF. In nucleotides, the CDR3 is TGTGCCAGCAGCTTAGTTAGCGGAGACCACAATGAGCAGTTCTTC.